Each of the 29 T cell receptor beta chains below was sequenced from the same sample in a study of T cells after yellow fever vaccination. A single record per CDR3 protein comes from TCRdb applying MiXCR to the 5' RACE reads. The sample carries approximately 600,000 distinct CDR3 sequences, 9% to 15% recorded once. This specimen was PBMCs, taken on the day of the yellow fever booster vaccination. These receptors were obtained from a man aged 30 to 39 who received the YFV17D yellow fever vaccine.

The sample holds a few counts of this clonotype. V usage is TRBV20-1 and J usage is TRBJ2-1, with D tentatively TRBD2 (6 bases). Trimming took off 4 bases at V and 3 bases at J, with 13 bases between the two ends. CDR3 size: 14 residues. Germline CDR1 reads DFQATT; CDR2 reads SNEGSKA (reference sequence). This CDR3 is CSATTGGLYNEQFF. The CDR3 coding sequence is TGCAGTGCTACCACTGGGGGACTCTACAATGAGCAGTTCTTC.

This clonotype was observed a few times. In nucleotides, the CDR3 is TGTGCCAGCAGCTACGGACCCGAAGGGCAGTATTTT. It codes for CASSYGPEGQYF. V gene TRBV28 combines with J gene TRBJ2-3; D call uncertain. Germline V gene sequence: CDR1 MDHEN, CDR2 SYDVKM. CDR3 size: 12 residues. V was pared by 6 bases and J by 11 bases, with 15 bases between.

This chain connects TRBV21-1 to TRBJ2-7; TRBD2 was called by the table and not checked on the DNA. TRBV21-1 is a recognized pseudogene. The CDR3 covers 16 residues. This CDR3 reads CASSNLEAGSTYEQYF. The CDR3 coding sequence is TGTGCCAGCAGCAACCTAGAAGCGGGAAGCACCTACGAGCAGTACTTC.

A few counts support this clonotype. The chain carries TRBV29-1 and TRBJ2-1; 8 bases line up with TRBD2. The CDR3 runs 11 residues. Per germline, CDR1 SQVTM and CDR2 ANQGSEA. Losses at the gene ends were 6 bases for V and 9 bases for J; bases not matched to a gene: 4. CDR3 sequence reads: CSVVSGGEQFF. CDR3 coding DNA: TGCAGCGTCGTAAGCGGGGGTGAGCAGTTCTTC.

The chain joins TRBV29-1 to TRBJ2-7; D remains unclear. The V end was cut by 7 bases, the J end by 7 bases, with 14 bases between. CDR1 is SQVTM, CDR2 ANQGSEA, per germline. The CDR3 is 11 amino acids. This CDR3 reads CSGGVGLEQYF. In nucleotides, the CDR3 is TGCAGCGGGGGTGTCGGTTTGGAGCAGTACTTC.

The chain uses TRBV28 and TRBJ2-2; perhaps TRBD2 as D (7 bases). Between the trimmed V and J ends, which lost 8 bases and 5 bases, there was a span of 18 bases. The CDR3 is made up of 15 amino acids. Germline CDR1 and CDR2: MDHEN and SYDVKM. The CDR3 reads CASLMGGALTGELFF. CDR3 nucleotide sequence: TGTGCCAGCCTCATGGGGGGGGCGCTTACCGGGGAGCTGTTTTTT. Together with reference TRBV28 and TRBJ2-2, the CDR3 gives the full variable domain: DVKVTQSSRYLVKRTGEKVFLECVQDMDHENMFWYRQDPGLGLRLIYFSYDVKMKEKGDIPEGYSVSREKKERFSLILESASTNQTSMYLCASLMGGALTGELFFGEGSRLTVL.

This clonotype occurred a few times. The CDR3: CATSVGVVSASQPQHF. CDR3 nucleotides: TGTGCCACCAGCGTGGGGGTTGTCTCCGCGTCGCAGCCCCAGCATTTT. V gene TRBV15 combines with J gene TRBJ1-5; TRBD1 might be the D (5 bases). Germline V gene lookup returns CDR1 LNHNV and CDR2 YYDKDF (reference sequence). The CDR3 has 16 amino acids. The V end lost 5 bases, the J end lost 7 bases, and 21 bases lay between the germline ends. The variable domain in full, with the rest retrieved from reference TRBV15 and TRBJ1-5, is DAMVIQNPRYQVTQFGKPVTLSCSQTLNHNVMYWYQQKSSQAPKLLFHYYDKDFNNEADTPDNFQSRRPNTSFCFLDIRSPGLGDTAMYLCATSVGVVSASQPQHFGDGTRLSIL.

This clonotype was seen a few times. The rearrangement uses TRBV30 and TRBJ1-1; no clear D gene. The V gene lost 3 bases and the J gene lost 1 base, with 3 bases spanning the gap. Germline CDR1 reads GTSNPN; CDR2 reads SVGIG (reference sequence). The CDR3 length is 11 residues. CDR3 region: CAWRRNTEAFF. CDR3 DNA sequence: TGTGCCTGGAGGAGGAACACTGAAGCTTTCTTT.

This clonotype was counted between two and nine times. The V call is TRBV7-8, the J call TRBJ2-5; 12 positions match TRBD2. Germline V lookup: CDR1 SGHVS, CDR2 FQNEAQ. CDR3 size: 15 residues. The junction had 5 bases not matched to a gene; V was cut back by 5 bases and J by 4 bases. The CDR3 loop reads CASSRLAGVPETQYF. For the CDR3, the DNA is TGTGCCAGCAGCAGACTAGCGGGAGTGCCAGAGACCCAGTACTTC. The variable domain in full, with the rest retrieved from reference TRBV7-8 and TRBJ2-5, is GAGVSQSPRYKVAKRGQDVALRCDPISGHVSLFWYQQALGQGPEFLTYFQNEAQLDKSGLPSDRFFAERPEGSVSTLKIQRTQQEDSAVYLCASSRLAGVPETQYFGPGTRLLVL.

The chain uses TRBV7-2 and TRBJ1-4; possibly TRBD1 for D (5 bases). The germline gives CDR1 SGHTA, CDR2 FQGNSA. V gave up 1 base and J gave up 8 bases, with 14 bases separating them. This CDR3 comprises 15 residues. DNA for the CDR3: TGTGCCAGCAGCTTAGAGGGCCGGGGCGGAGAAAAACTGTTTTTT. Translated, it gives CASSLEGRGGEKLFF. Full variable domain (outside the CDR3, taken from reference TRBV7-2 and TRBJ1-4): GAGVSQSPSNKVTEKGKDVELRCDPISGHTALYWYRQSLGQGLEFLIYFQGNSAPDKSGLPSDRFSAERTGGSVSTLTIQRTQQEDSAVYLCASSLEGRGGEKLFFGSGTQLSVL.

The chain combines TRBV10-1 with TRBJ2-1, with 10 bases identical to TRBD1. The ends lost 5 bases at V and 9 bases at J; junction bases unmatched: 10. The CDR3 length is 15 residues. Per the germline V gene, CDR1 is WNHNN and CDR2 is SYGVQD (reference sequence). The CDR3 sequence: CASSRSWTGGSEQFF. Written as DNA, the CDR3 is TGCGCCAGCAGTAGATCGTGGACAGGGGGGAGTGAGCAGTTCTTC.

The rearrangement links TRBV27 to TRBJ2-7; D is ambiguous. The CDR3 is made up of 11 amino acids. Germline V gene lookup returns CDR1 MNHEY and CDR2 SMNVEV (reference sequence). Trimming took off 6 bases at V and 5 bases at J, with 8 bases between the two ends. The CDR3 protein is CASSTINEQYF. The DNA for the CDR3 is TGTGCCAGCAGCACCATAAACGAGCAGTACTTC.

This clonotype was counted many times. The chain is built from TRBV7-2 and TRBJ2-5, with 7 bases lining up with TRBD2. Germline V gives CDR1 SGHTA, CDR2 FQGNSA. V shed 1 base, J shed 2 bases, and the junction held 1 base outside the gene matches. The CDR3 runs 14 residues. Here the CDR3 DNA reads TGTGCCAGCAGCTTAGGGGGGGGACAAGAGACCCAGTACTTC. This codes for CASSLGGGQETQYF.

In its sample, this clonotype was seen many times. The J gene is TRBJ1-3, the V gene TRBV7-9, with D tentatively TRBD1 (6 bases). The CDR3 has 13 residues. The germline V and J ends were trimmed by 4 bases and 7 bases, with 11 bases remaining between them. Germline V gives CDR1 SEHNR, CDR2 FQNEAQ (reference sequence). CDR3 sequence (DNA): TGTGCCAGCAGCTCCAGGGGTGGCAACACCATATATTTT. It translates to CASSSRGGNTIYF.

This clonotype occurred a few times. V usage is TRBV4-3 and J usage is TRBJ2-1; D gene uncertain. This CDR3 is 13 amino acids long. CDR1 and CDR2 from the germline V gene are LGHNA and YSLEER. Trimming cost V 0 bases and J 6 bases, with 6 bases left between them. The CDR3 DNA is TGCGCCAGCAGCCAAGATGTCGGCAATGAGCAGTTCTTC. Translating gives CASSQDVGNEQFF.

This clonotype was observed a few times. The chain joins TRBV2 to TRBJ2-5, with 9 bases matching TRBD2. This CDR3 has 12 residues. Unmatched junction bases numbered 3, after V lost 8 bases and J lost 5 bases. Germline CDR1 is SNHLY and CDR2 is FYNNEI. Here the CDR3 DNA reads TGTGCCAGCCTAGCGGGATATGAGACCCAGTACTTC. It codes for CASLAGYETQYF.

The chain couples TRBV7-2 to TRBJ2-7; 11 bases match TRBD1. Germline V CDR1 and CDR2: SGHTA, FQGNSA. V lost 3 bases to trimming and J lost 5 bases; unmatched junction nucleotides: 3. CDR3 size: 14 residues. CDR3 bases: TGTGCCAGCAGCTTCCGGACAGGGGGCCACGAGCAGTACTTC. It translates to CASSFRTGGHEQYF.

The V and J genes are TRBV29-1 and TRBJ2-7; 7 positions match TRBD1. This CDR3 has 13 amino acids. J gave up 6 bases and V 3 bases, and 8 bases lay outside the gene matches. In germline, CDR1 is SQVTM, CDR2 ANQGSEA. The CDR3 loop reads CSVDTETGFEQYF. CDR3 coding DNA: TGCAGCGTTGACACCGAGACAGGGTTCGAGCAGTACTTC.

A note on this clonotype: Since a much larger clone is just one base distant, this may be a read error. The rearrangement joins TRBV7-9 to TRBJ2-3; D call uncertain. CDR3 length: 13 residues. The V gene's germline CDR1 is SEHNR and CDR2 FQNEAQ (reference sequence). The V end was cut by 5 bases, the J end by 2 bases, with 8 bases between. The CDR3 loop is CASSPRTTDTQYF. The CDR3 nucleotides are TGTGCCAGCAGCCCTCGGACCACAGATACGCAGTATTTT.

This clonotype was counted a few times. The chain couples TRBV30 to TRBJ1-1; no clear D gene. Trimming took off 5 bases at V and 6 bases at J, with 19 bases between the two ends. The CDR3 is 14 amino acids. Per the germline V gene, CDR1 is GTSNPN and CDR2 is SVGIG (reference sequence). CDR3 sequence reads: CAWRGTGRRAEAFF. The DNA of the CDR3 is TGTGCCTGGCGCGGCACCGGACGACGAGCTGAAGCTTTCTTT.

This clonotype was recorded a few times. The rearrangement joins TRBV5-1 to TRBJ2-5, with unresolved D. The V and J ends lost 0 bases and 9 bases respectively, with 15 bases between them. CDR3 length: 14 amino acids. The germline V gene has CDR1 SGHRS and CDR2 YFSETQ. CDR3 sequence reads: CASSLGDGGGAQYF. Here the CDR3 DNA reads TGCGCCAGCAGCTTGGGAGACGGCGGTGGGGCCCAGTACTTC.

This clonotype was recorded a few times. V usage is TRBV7-2 and J usage is TRBJ2-5, with 10 bases matching TRBD2. Trimming at V came to 7 bases and at J to 5 bases, leaving 7 bases not matched to a gene. Germline values: CDR1 SGHTA, CDR2 FQGNSA. This CDR3 has 14 residues. This CDR3 is CASTLLAGVETQYF. Written as DNA, the CDR3 is TGTGCCAGCACCCTGCTAGCGGGAGTGGAGACCCAGTACTTC.

For the CDR3, the DNA is TGTGCCATCAGTGGACAGGTCTCCTATAATTCACCCCTCCACTTT. It translates to CAISGQVSYNSPLHF. This chain joins TRBV10-3 and TRBJ1-6, with D possibly being TRBD1 (6 bases). This CDR3 is 15 amino acids long. V lost 4 bases and J lost 0, with 7 bases in between. In germline, CDR1 is ENHRY, CDR2 SYGVKD.

This chain uses TRBV7-2 with TRBJ2-7; 11 bases align to TRBD2. The CDR3 is made up of 15 amino acids. Germline trimming cut 4 bases from V and 3 bases from J; bases unmatched to any gene: 5. Germline CDR1 SGHTA, CDR2 FQGNSA. This chain's CDR3 is CASSSRTSGFYEQYF. The CDR3 coding sequence is TGTGCCAGCAGCTCACGGACTAGCGGGTTCTACGAGCAGTACTTC.

This clonotype has a handful of counts. The rearrangement uses TRBV28 and TRBJ2-7; D may be TRBD1 or TRBD2 (5 bases each). Germline-derived CDR1 and CDR2 are MDHEN and SYDVKM. V was shortened by 6 bases and J by 0 bases, with 12 bases between the two germline ends. This CDR3 spans 14 amino acids. The CDR3 region is CASRAPGTSYEQYF. As DNA, the CDR3 is TGTGCCAGCAGGGCCCCAGGGACCTCCTACGAGCAGTACTTC.

V usage is TRBV29-1 and J usage is TRBJ2-4; D not resolved. The length of the CDR3 is 16 residues. Trimming stripped 5 bases from V and 2 bases from J, with 19 bases between. Germline values: CDR1 SQVTM, CDR2 ANQGSEA. CDR3 residues: CSVLDALLDTKNIQYF. In nucleotides, the CDR3 is TGCAGCGTTTTGGATGCCCTCCTGGATACCAAAAACATTCAGTACTTC. The full variable domain, rest sourced from reference TRBV29-1 and TRBJ2-4, is SAVISQKPSRDICQRGTSLTIQCQVDSQVTMMFWYRQQPGQSLTLIATANQGSEATYESGFVIDKFPISRPNLTFSTLTVSNMSPEDSSIYLCSVLDALLDTKNIQYFGAGTRLSVL.

This clonotype was seen ten or more times. The CDR3 coding sequence is TGTGCCAGCAGAACGCGCAGCTCTGGGGCCAACGTCCTGACTTTC. This encodes CASRTRSSGANVLTF. This sequence joins TRBV6-2 or TRBV6-3 and TRBJ2-6; D uncertain. Germline assignment: CDR1 MNHEY and CDR2 SVGEGT. The CDR3 has 15 amino acids. Trimming cost V 6 bases and J 0 bases, with 9 bases left between them.

V is TRBV6-5 and J is TRBJ1-6; D is undetermined. Trimming took 5 bases from V and 6 from J, leaving 5 bases between them. This CDR3 spans 12 amino acids. CDR1 is MNHEY and CDR2 is SVGAGI in the germline V gene. The CDR3 loop reads CASSPLNSPLHF. DNA of the CDR3: TGTGCCAGCAGTCCACTTAATTCACCCCTCCACTTT.

Only a few counts were recorded for this clonotype. The chain couples TRBV12-3 or TRBV12-4 to TRBJ2-1; 8 bases agree with TRBD2. Unmatched junction bases numbered 11, after V lost 3 bases and J lost 7 bases. This CDR3 contains 16 residues. The CDR3 nucleotides read TGTGCCAGCAGTTTCATGGCGGGAGGCTTAAGAAATGAGCAGTTCTTC. It encodes CASSFMAGGLRNEQFF.